The 15 T cell receptor beta chains below all came from one sample that was sequenced in a study of patients and donors after allogeneic stem cell transplantation. In TCRdb, the RT-PCR reads were re-called with MiXCR into one record per CDR3 protein. The data show 70,000 to 95,000 distinct CDR3 sequences, approximately 5% seen once. Sequenced: blood, either unsorted or a sorted T cell fraction (not recorded which). Source of these receptors: a human donor who was either an allogeneic HSCT recipient or a stem cell or donor lymphocyte infusion donor (not recorded which). It is not recorded whose cells these are; they may come from a transplant donor.

In this sample, this clonotype turned up a few times. This probably arose from a read error, given a far larger clone one base away. The chain recombines TRBV11-2 with TRBJ2-7; TRBD2 aligns across 8 bases. The CDR3 length is 15 residues. V lost 3 bases and J lost 2; bases outside the gene matches: 6. Germline V gene lookup returns CDR1 SGHAT and CDR2 FQNNGV. The CDR3 is CASSLSGGNPYEQYF. The DNA of the CDR3 is TGTGCCAGCAGCTTGAGCGGGGGTAACCCCTACGAGCAGTACTTC.

This clonotype was seen ten or more times. The chain uses TRBV4-2 and TRBJ2-1, with D possibly being TRBD1 or TRBD2 (5 bases each). The V end was cut by 0 bases, the J end by 9 bases, with 6 bases between. The germline gives CDR1 LGHNA, CDR2 YNFKEQ. The CDR3 is 12 amino acids. CDR3 region: CASSQDGGEQFF. The DNA of the CDR3 is TGTGCCAGCAGCCAAGATGGGGGTGAGCAGTTCTTC.

At least ten counts were recorded for this clonotype. The chain couples TRBV3-1 to TRBJ2-7; 11 positions agree with TRBD2. The CDR3 runs to 15 residues. Losses at the gene ends were 4 bases for V and 2 bases for J; bases not matched to a gene: 4. Germline CDR1 and CDR2: LGHDT and YNNKEL (reference sequence). CDR3 residues: CASSPRLAGPYEQYF. For the CDR3, the DNA is TGTGCCAGCAGCCCCCGACTAGCGGGGCCCTACGAGCAGTACTTC.

Many counts were recorded for this clonotype. The gene calls are TRBV20-1 and TRBJ2-7; 7 bases align to TRBD1. V was clipped by 6 bases and J by 5 bases; unmatched bases: 4. The CDR3 runs to 11 residues. The germline gives CDR1 DFQATT, CDR2 SNEGSKA (reference sequence). CDR3 nucleotides: TGCAGTGCCCTTGGACAGGACGAGCAGTACTTC. It yields the protein CSALGQDEQYF.

This clonotype turned up a few times. The gene calls are TRBV10-1 and TRBJ1-4, with a tentative D call TRBD1 (6 bases). The CDR3 contains 16 residues. Per germline, CDR1 WNHNN and CDR2 SYGVQD (reference sequence). Trimming took off 7 bases at V and 3 bases at J, with 18 bases between the two ends. This CDR3 is CASKYLTGPANEKLFF. CDR3 coding DNA: TGCGCCAGCAAGTACCTCACAGGGCCGGCTAATGAAAAACTGTTTTTT.

This clonotype has ten or more counts. V gene TRBV11-1 combines with J gene TRBJ1-2, with D maybe TRBD1 (6 bases). The CDR3 extends over 21 amino acids. Germline CDR1 and CDR2: SGHAT and FQDESV (reference sequence). V was pared by 1 base and J by 0 bases, with 27 bases between. The CDR3 protein is CASSLGLKSSQGKGSNYGYTF. The CDR3 nucleotides read TGTGCCAGCAGCTTAGGCTTAAAAAGTAGTCAGGGGAAAGGATCTAACTATGGCTACACCTTC.

This clonotype was detected many times. This sequence joins TRBV12-3 or TRBV12-4 and TRBJ2-7; 8 bases fit TRBD1. The CDR3 spans 15 residues. After removal of 4 bases from V and 1 base from J, the junction contained 6 bases not matched to a gene. CDR3 in amino acids: CASSWGRGQSYEQYF. The CDR3 nucleotides read TGTGCCAGCAGTTGGGGCAGGGGGCAATCCTACGAGCAGTACTTC.

This clonotype was counted at least ten times. This sequence joins TRBV5-1 and TRBJ2-5, with 8 bases lining up with TRBD1. V lost 0 bases to trimming and J lost 2 bases; unmatched junction nucleotides: 6. The CDR3 loop spans 16 amino acids. CDR1 and CDR2 from the germline V gene are SGHRS and YFSETQ. The CDR3: CASSLGAQGAQETQYF. CDR3 sequence (DNA): TGCGCCAGCAGCTTGGGGGCCCAGGGGGCACAAGAGACCCAGTACTTC.

This clonotype was detected many times. The V and J genes are TRBV5-1 and TRBJ2-1; 9 bases fit TRBD1. Germline V lookup: CDR1 SGHRS, CDR2 YFSETQ. The CDR3 is 16 amino acids. The V gene end was trimmed by 0 bases and the J gene end by 1 base; junction bases not matched to a gene: 2. CDR3 nucleotide sequence: TGCGCCAGCAGCTTGGGAGGGACAGGGTCCTACAATGAGCAGTTCTTC. This sequence encodes CASSLGGTGSYNEQFF. Supplemented by reference TRBV5-1 and TRBJ2-1, the full variable domain reads KAGVTQTPRYLIKTRGQQVTLSCSPISGHRSVSWYQQTPGQGLQFLFEYFSETQRNKGNFPGRFSGRQFSNSRSEMNVSTLELGDSALYLCASSLGGTGSYNEQFFGPGTRLTVL.

This chain links TRBV28 with TRBJ2-1; TRBD2 matches 10 bases. CDR1 is MDHEN and CDR2 is SYDVKM in the germline V gene. This CDR3 comprises 14 residues. With V trimmed by 10 bases and J by 0 bases, 3 bases remained unmatched. The CDR3 protein is CATSSGSSYNEQFF. In DNA form, the CDR3 reads TGTGCCACCTCTAGCGGGAGCTCCTACAATGAGCAGTTCTTC.

This clonotype has more than one count but fewer than ten. The genes are TRBV6-1 and TRBJ1-2; TRBD1 matches at 7 bases. The germline V gene encodes CDR1 MNHNS and CDR2 SASEGT. V gave up 6 bases and J gave up 2 bases; unmatched junction bases: 6. The CDR3 has 14 residues. CDR3 DNA: TGTGCCAGCAGGGACGCGACAGGGAACTATGGCTACACCTTC. Its translation: CASRDATGNYGYTF.

The V call is TRBV6-4, the J call TRBJ2-6; no clear D gene. V lost 3 bases and J 4 bases, leaving 7 bases between the germline ends. CDR1 and CDR2 (germline): MRHNA, SNTAGT. The CDR3 sequence is 14 residues long. The CDR3 DNA is TGTGCCAGCAGTGAAAGGGCCGGGGCCAACGTCCTGACTTTC. This sequence encodes CASSERAGANVLTF.

This clonotype was seen at least ten times. V usage is TRBV3-1 and J usage is TRBJ2-1; no reliable D call. V was cut by 0 bases and J by 9 bases, with 3 bases left in between. The length of the CDR3 is 11 residues. Germline lookup yields CDR1 LGHDT and CDR2 YNNKEL (reference sequence). CDR3 sequence reads: CASSQEREQFF. CDR3 coding DNA: TGTGCCAGCAGCCAAGAGCGTGAGCAGTTCTTC.

In its sample, this clonotype was seen many times. V gene TRBV11-2 combines with J gene TRBJ1-2; 7 bases fit TRBD1. Germline-derived CDR1 and CDR2 are SGHAT and FQNNGV. There are 14 residues in the CDR3. The trim removed 5 bases at V and 2 bases at J, leaving 5 bases unmatched. The CDR3 nucleotides read TGTGCCAGCAGCCAAACGACAGGGAACTATGGCTACACCTTC. This translates into CASSQTTGNYGYTF.

V usage is TRBV4-1 and J usage is TRBJ1-4; D perhaps matches TRBD1 (5 bases). This CDR3 contains 18 residues. Germline CDR1 and CDR2: MGHRA and YSYEKL. The V end lost 1 base, the J end lost 8 bases, and 23 bases lay between the germline ends. The DNA for the CDR3 is TGCGCCAGCAGCCAAGTGGAAGGGGCCATACTCCTAGGGGAAAAACTGTTTTTT. It yields the protein CASSQVEGAILLGEKLFF.